This T cell receptor (beta chain) comes out of a study of T cells in Graves' hyperthyroidism and ophthalmopathy. Exclusions: uncontrolled infection, other autoimmune disease, pregnancy, lactation. This clonotype was found many times. The antigen remains unidentified. Germline values: CDR1 MGHRA, CDR2 YSYEKL. The CDR3 is 14 residues long. V gave up 0 bases and J gave up 4 bases, with 7 bases separating them. Study observations and caveats: The majority of expanded thyroid clonotypes above 0.001 also appeared in blood.

TCR beta CDR3 regions were amplified from RNA transcripts. Carried out on the TCR CDR3, a first-round RT-PCR used the HTBI primer set. TCRdb re-called the multiplex PCR reads with MiXCR, one entry per CDR3 protein. The sample has about 400,000 distinct CDR3 sequences, approximately 15% seen once. The chain links TRBV4-1 to TRBJ2-1, with D hard to call. The TCR originated in a man younger than 30 with Graves' ophthalmopathy. Sample: blood. CDR3 in DNA: TGCGCCAGCAGCCAAGATGGCACATACAATGAGCAGTTCTTC. Its protein is CASSQDGTYNEQFF.